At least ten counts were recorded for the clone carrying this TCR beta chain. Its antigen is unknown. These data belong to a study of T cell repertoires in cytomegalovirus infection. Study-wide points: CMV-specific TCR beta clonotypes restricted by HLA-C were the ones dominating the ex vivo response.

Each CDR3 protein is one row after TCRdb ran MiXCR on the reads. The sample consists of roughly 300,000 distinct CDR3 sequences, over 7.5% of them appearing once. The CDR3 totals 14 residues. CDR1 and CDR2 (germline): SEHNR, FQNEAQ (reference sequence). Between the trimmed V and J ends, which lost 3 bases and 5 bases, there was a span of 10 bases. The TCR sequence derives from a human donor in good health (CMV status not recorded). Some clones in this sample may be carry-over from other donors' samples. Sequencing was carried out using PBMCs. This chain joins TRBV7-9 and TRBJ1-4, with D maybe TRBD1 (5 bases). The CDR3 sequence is CASSFDRSNEKLFF. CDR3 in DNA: TGTGCCAGCAGCTTTGACAGATCGAATGAAAAACTGTTTTTT. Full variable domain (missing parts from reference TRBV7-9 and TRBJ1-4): DTGVSQNPRHKITKRGQNVTFRCDPISEHNRLYWYRQTLGQGPEFLTYFQNEAQLEKSRLLSDRFSAERPKGSFSTLEIQRTEQGDSAMYLCASSFDRSNEKLFFGSGTQLSVL.